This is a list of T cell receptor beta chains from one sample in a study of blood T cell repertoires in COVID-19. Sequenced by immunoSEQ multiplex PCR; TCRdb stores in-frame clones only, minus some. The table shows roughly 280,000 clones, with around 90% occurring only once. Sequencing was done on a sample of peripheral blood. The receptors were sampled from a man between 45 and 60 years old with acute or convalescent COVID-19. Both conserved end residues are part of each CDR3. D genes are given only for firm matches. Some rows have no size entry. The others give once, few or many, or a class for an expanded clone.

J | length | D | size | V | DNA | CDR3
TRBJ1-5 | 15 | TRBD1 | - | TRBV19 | TGTGCCAGTACCCCAGGACAGGGCAGCAATCAGCCCCAGCATTTT | CASTPGQGSNQPQHF
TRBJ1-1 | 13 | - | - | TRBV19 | TGTGCCAGTAGTATAGCTCAGGACACTGAAGCTTTCTTT | CASSIAQDTEAFF
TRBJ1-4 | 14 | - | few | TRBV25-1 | TGTGCCAGCAGTGAACAGGGGTTTAAGGAAAAACTGTTTTTT | CASSEQGFKEKLFF
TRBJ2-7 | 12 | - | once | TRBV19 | TGTGCCAGTAGTTTGGACTGGGGCGAGCAGTACTTC | CASSLDWGEQYF
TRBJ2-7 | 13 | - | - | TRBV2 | TGTGCCAGCAGTGAAATACTAGCCTACGAGCAGTACTTC | CASSEILAYEQYF
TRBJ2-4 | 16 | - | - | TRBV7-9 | TGTGCCAGCAGCACCCGACAGGGACTAGCCAAAAACATTCAGTACTTC | CASSTRQGLAKNIQYF
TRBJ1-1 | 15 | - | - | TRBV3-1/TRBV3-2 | TGTGCCAGCAGCCACCGCCAGGGGTTGAACACTGAAGCTTTCTTT | CASSHRQGLNTEAFF
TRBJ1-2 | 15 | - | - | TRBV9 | TGTGCCAGCAGCCCTACGACAGCAAACAACTATGGCTACACCTTC | CASSPTTANNYGYTF
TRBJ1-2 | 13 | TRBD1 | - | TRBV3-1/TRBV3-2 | TGTGCCAGCAGCCAGACAGGGACCTATGGCTACACCTTC | CASSQTGTYGYTF
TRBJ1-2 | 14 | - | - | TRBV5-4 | TGTGCCAGCAGCTCCCGGGTAGGGGTGTATGGCTACACCTTC | CASSSRVGVYGYTF
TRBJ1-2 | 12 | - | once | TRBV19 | TGTGCCAGTAGTTTCACGGGCCGGCAGGGGATCTTC | CASSFTGRQGIF
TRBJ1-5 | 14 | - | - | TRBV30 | TGTGCCTGGAGTCTCGGACAGCCGGGTCAGCCCCAGCATTTT | CAWSLGQPGQPQHF
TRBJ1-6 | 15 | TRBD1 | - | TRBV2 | TGTGCCAGCAGGAGGGACAGGGGCTATAATTCACCCCTCCACTTT | CASRRDRGYNSPLHF
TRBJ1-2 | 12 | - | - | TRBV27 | TGTGCCAGCCGCCGGGCTAACTATGGCTACACCTTC | CASRRANYGYTF
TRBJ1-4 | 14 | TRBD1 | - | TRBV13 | TGTGCCAGCAGCGTTGACAGGGCTAATGAAAAACTGTTTTTT | CASSVDRANEKLFF
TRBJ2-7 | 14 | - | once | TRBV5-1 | TGCGCCAGCAGCTTGGGGGGGCCTTCCTACGAGCAGTACTTC | CASSLGGPSYEQYF
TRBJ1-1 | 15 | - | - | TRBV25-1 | TGTGCCAGCAGTGGAGGAACTCCATGGGACACTGAAGCTTTCTTT | CASSGGTPWDTEAFF
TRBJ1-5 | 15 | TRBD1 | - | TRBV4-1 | TGCGCCAGCAGCCAAGTCTGGACAGGGGAGCAGCCCCAGCATTTT | CASSQVWTGEQPQHF
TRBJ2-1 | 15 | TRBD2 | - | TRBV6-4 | TGTGCCAGCAGTCAACAGCGGGGGGGCTGGTATGAGCAGTTCTTC | CASSQQRGGWYEQFF
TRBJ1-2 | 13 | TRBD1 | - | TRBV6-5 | TGTGCCAGCAGGAACCGGGACAGGGGTGGCTACACCTTC | CASRNRDRGGYTF
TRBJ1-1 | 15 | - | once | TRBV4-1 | TGCGCCAGCACCTTGACGGTTACCGCGGGCACTGAAGCTTTCTTT | CASTLTVTAGTEAFF
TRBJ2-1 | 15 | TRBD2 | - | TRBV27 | TGTGCCAGCAGTGATGGGAGCGGGGGTGACAATGAGCAGTTCTTC | CASSDGSGGDNEQFF
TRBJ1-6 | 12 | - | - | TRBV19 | TGTGCCAGTAGTATTAGCAATTCACCCCTCCACTTT | CASSISNSPLHF
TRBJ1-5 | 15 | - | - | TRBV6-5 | TGTGCCAGCAGCCCGGGACGAAGATGCGGGACGCCCCAGCATTTT | CASSPGRRCGTPQHF
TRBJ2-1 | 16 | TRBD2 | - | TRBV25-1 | TGTGCCAGCCGAGAAAGCGGGGGGTCTTCCTACAATGAGCAGTTCTTC | CASRESGGSSYNEQFF
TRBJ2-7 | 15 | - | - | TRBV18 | TGTGCCAGCTCACCACCCGGGACTCGGGATCGTGAGCAGTACTTC | CASSPPGTRDREQYF
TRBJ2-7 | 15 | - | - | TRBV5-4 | TGTGCCAGCAGCTTGACACAGGCCAGCTCCTACGAGCAGTACTTC | CASSLTQASSYEQYF
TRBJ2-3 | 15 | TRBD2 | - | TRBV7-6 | TGTGCCAGTAGCTTAAGCGGGGGGGTGGGAGATACGCAGTATTTT | CASSLSGGVGDTQYF
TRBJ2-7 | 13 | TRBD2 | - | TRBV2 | TGTGCCAGCAGTCCGGGACTAGCCGTCGAGCAGTACTTC | CASSPGLAVEQYF
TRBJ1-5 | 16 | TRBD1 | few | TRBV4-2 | TGTGCCAGCAGCCAAGTCTTAACAGGGGACAATCAGCCCCAGCATTTT | CASSQVLTGDNQPQHF
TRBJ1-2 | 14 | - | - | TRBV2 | TGTGCCAGCAGTGAAAATAGAGGGAACGGTGGCTACACCTTC | CASSENRGNGGYTF
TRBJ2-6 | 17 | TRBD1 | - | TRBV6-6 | TGTGCCAGCAGTCCGACCAGGGGGCCCTCTGGGGCCAACGTCCTGACTTTC | CASSPTRGPSGANVLTF
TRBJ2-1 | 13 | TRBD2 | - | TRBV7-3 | TGTGCCAGCAGCTTACCAGCGGGGGATGAGCAGTTCTTC | CASSLPAGDEQFF
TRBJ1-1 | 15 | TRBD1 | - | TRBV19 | TGTGCCAGTACCCCACGGACAGGTCGGAACACTGAAGCTTTCTTT | CASTPRTGRNTEAFF
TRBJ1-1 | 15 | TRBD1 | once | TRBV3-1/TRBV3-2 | TGTGCCAGCAGCCAGACGGGACAGGGGACGACTGAAGCTTTCTTT | CASSQTGQGTTEAFF
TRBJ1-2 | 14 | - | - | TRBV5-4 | TGTGCCAGCAGCTTGACGGTTACTAACTATGGCTACACCTTC | CASSLTVTNYGYTF
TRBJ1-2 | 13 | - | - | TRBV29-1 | TGCAGCGTCGGACAGCTCGCTAACTATGGCTACACCTTC | CSVGQLANYGYTF
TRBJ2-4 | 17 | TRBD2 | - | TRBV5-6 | TGTGCCAGCAGCTTGTTGGGGACTAGCGGGGGGAAAAACATTCAGTACTTC | CASSLLGTSGGKNIQYF
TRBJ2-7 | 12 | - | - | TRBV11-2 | TGTGCCAGCAGCTTAGGAGGGCAAGGGCAGTACTTC | CASSLGGQGQYF